Listed below are T cell receptor beta chains from one sample, sequenced in a study of Ad26.COV2.S vaccination and SARS-CoV-2 variants. Profiling relied on immunoSEQ multiplex PCR, and the TCRdb table lists in-frame clones only, not all of them. This table has approximately 420,000 clones, around 89% appearing once. Material: peripheral blood, obtained in a trial of Ad26.COV2.S vaccine versus placebo. The receptors were sampled from a person between 18 and 60 years old who received the Ad26.COV2.S COVID-19 vaccine or a placebo. Each CDR3 is given with its conserved first and last residue. Each record gives: J gene, clone size, V gene, D gene, CDR3 DNA, CDR3 protein. A D gene is named only where the DNA matches it firmly. Not every row has a clone size; where given, it reads once, few, many or a size class.

j_gene: TRBJ2-7
abundance: .
v_gene: TRBV28
d_gene: TRBD1
CDR3nt: TGTGCCAGCAATACACATACCGGGACAGGGACCTACGAGCAGTACTTC
CDR3aa: CASNTHTGTGTYEQYF

j_gene: TRBJ2-1
abundance: .
v_gene: TRBV7-2
d_gene: TRBD2
CDR3nt: TGTGCCAGCAGCTTAGCGGCCCCGTGGGGAGCGGGGTATGAGCAGTTCTTC
CDR3aa: CASSLAAPWGAGYEQFF

j_gene: TRBJ1-2
abundance: .
v_gene: TRBV7-9
d_gene: .
CDR3nt: TGTGCCAGCATAGGGATCAGGGGTAACTATGGCTACACCTTC
CDR3aa: CASIGIRGNYGYTF

j_gene: TRBJ1-3
abundance: .
v_gene: TRBV4-3
d_gene: .
CDR3nt: TGCGCCAGCAGCCCAGGCGGGGGTGGTTCTGGAAACACCATATATTTT
CDR3aa: CASSPGGGGSGNTIYF

j_gene: TRBJ1-6
abundance: .
v_gene: TRBV6-5
d_gene: .
CDR3nt: TGTGCCAGCAGTTGGGGGGCCAGTTGGAATTCACCCCTCCACTTT
CDR3aa: CASSWGASWNSPLHF

j_gene: TRBJ1-6
abundance: .
v_gene: TRBV19
d_gene: .
CDR3nt: TGTGCCAGTAGTATAAAACCCGTTGGGGGTTGGGTTTCACCCCTCCACTTT
CDR3aa: CASSIKPVGGWVSPLHF

j_gene: TRBJ2-7
abundance: few
v_gene: TRBV6-2/TRBV6-3
d_gene: .
CDR3nt: TGTGCCAGCAGTTACTCTTCCTACGAGCAGTACTTC
CDR3aa: CASSYSSYEQYF

j_gene: TRBJ2-2
abundance: .
v_gene: TRBV28
d_gene: .
CDR3nt: TGTGCCAGCAGCACCCGGACGGGCCCGAACACCGGGGAGCTGTTTTTT
CDR3aa: CASSTRTGPNTGELFF

j_gene: TRBJ2-2
abundance: .
v_gene: TRBV7-9
d_gene: .
CDR3nt: TGTGCCAGCAGCTTAGGGATTCCTGCCACCGGGGAGCTGTTTTTT
CDR3aa: CASSLGIPATGELFF

j_gene: TRBJ1-1
abundance: .
v_gene: TRBV5-4
d_gene: TRBD1
CDR3nt: TGTGCCAGCACCCCGGGACAGGGCTACTTGAACACTGAAGCTTTCTTT
CDR3aa: CASTPGQGYLNTEAFF

j_gene: TRBJ2-3
abundance: .
v_gene: TRBV7-3
d_gene: TRBD2
CDR3nt: TGTGCCAGCAGCCGCGGGGCGTCTCCTAGCGGGGTCATAACAGATACGCAGTATTTT
CDR3aa: CASSRGASPSGVITDTQYF

j_gene: TRBJ1-6
abundance: .
v_gene: TRBV6-5
d_gene: TRBD1
CDR3nt: TGTGCCAGCACCCGGGACAGGGCTAATTCACCCCTCCACTTT
CDR3aa: CASTRDRANSPLHF

j_gene: TRBJ2-2
abundance: once
v_gene: TRBV5-5
d_gene: .
CDR3nt: TGTGCCAGCAGCTTAGGGCAGATGAACACCGGGGAGCTGTTTTTT
CDR3aa: CASSLGQMNTGELFF

j_gene: TRBJ1-5
abundance: .
v_gene: TRBV6-5
d_gene: .
CDR3nt: TGTGCCAGCAGTCCCGGGGCAGTCAATCAGCCCCAGCATTTT
CDR3aa: CASSPGAVNQPQHF

j_gene: TRBJ1-1
abundance: .
v_gene: TRBV13
d_gene: TRBD1
CDR3nt: TGTGCCAGCAGGACAGGGGGCCTGAACACTGAAGCTTTCTTT
CDR3aa: CASRTGGLNTEAFF

j_gene: TRBJ2-7
abundance: .
v_gene: TRBV28
d_gene: .
CDR3nt: TGTGCCAGCGCCGGGGCCAGTAGCTCCTACGAGCAGTACTTC
CDR3aa: CASAGASSSYEQYF

j_gene: TRBJ1-5
abundance: .
v_gene: TRBV10-1
d_gene: .
CDR3nt: TGCGCCAGCAGTGGGCGCCCTCTGCCCCAGCATTTT
CDR3aa: CASSGRPLPQHF

j_gene: TRBJ2-7
abundance: .
v_gene: TRBV7-8
d_gene: .
CDR3nt: TGTGCCAGCAGCCTCCTAGCGGGCAGGGGGCACTACGAGCAGTACTTC
CDR3aa: CASSLLAGRGHYEQYF

j_gene: TRBJ2-7
abundance: .
v_gene: TRBV6-5
d_gene: .
CDR3nt: TGTGCCAGCAGCTCCGGGTCGAGGGGGGTAGACGAGCAGTACTTC
CDR3aa: CASSSGSRGVDEQYF

j_gene: TRBJ2-3
abundance: .
v_gene: TRBV2
d_gene: TRBD2
CDR3nt: TGTGCCAGCAGTGTCCAAGGGAGACTAGCGGGGGGCACAGATACGCAGTATTTT
CDR3aa: CASSVQGRLAGGTDTQYF

j_gene: TRBJ2-7
abundance: .
v_gene: TRBV4-1
d_gene: .
CDR3nt: TGCGCCAGCAGCCAAGAGAACAGGATAACCTACGAGCAGTACTTC
CDR3aa: CASSQENRITYEQYF

j_gene: TRBJ1-6
abundance: .
v_gene: TRBV30
d_gene: .
CDR3nt: TGTGCCTGGCAACAGGGAGGCCTATTTTCACCCCTCCACTTT
CDR3aa: CAWQQGGLFSPLHF

j_gene: TRBJ2-1
abundance: .
v_gene: TRBV7-9
d_gene: .
CDR3nt: TGTGCCAGCAGCTTAGTTGGGGCCAATGAGCAGTTCTTC
CDR3aa: CASSLVGANEQFF

j_gene: TRBJ2-5
abundance: .
v_gene: TRBV30
d_gene: TRBD2
CDR3nt: TGTGCCTGGAGTTCTCCTAGCGGTGGAGGTTGGACCCAGTACTTC
CDR3aa: CAWSSPSGGGWTQYF

j_gene: TRBJ1-1
abundance: .
v_gene: TRBV6-2/TRBV6-3
d_gene: .
CDR3nt: TGTGCCAGCAGTTACCCACAGATGAACACTGAAGCTTTCTTT
CDR3aa: CASSYPQMNTEAFF

j_gene: TRBJ2-7
abundance: once
v_gene: TRBV19
d_gene: .
CDR3nt: TGTGCCAGTCATGGGGAAGCACCCTACGAGCAGTACTTC
CDR3aa: CASHGEAPYEQYF

j_gene: TRBJ1-2
abundance: .
v_gene: TRBV9
d_gene: .
CDR3nt: TGTGCCAGCAGCCTACGGACCGAGTTCTATGGCTACACCTTC
CDR3aa: CASSLRTEFYGYTF

j_gene: TRBJ2-2
abundance: .
v_gene: TRBV10-3
d_gene: .
CDR3nt: TGTGCCACCATCCCGAATGAGGGGTCGGGGGAGCTGTTTTTT
CDR3aa: CATIPNEGSGELFF

j_gene: TRBJ2-1
abundance: .
v_gene: TRBV4-3
d_gene: .
CDR3nt: TGCGCCAGCAGCCAAGAGACGGAAAATGAGCAGTTCTTC
CDR3aa: CASSQETENEQFF

j_gene: TRBJ1-2
abundance: once
v_gene: TRBV9
d_gene: .
CDR3nt: TGTGCCAGCAGCGCTGGTGGGGGGCGCTATGGCTACACCTTC
CDR3aa: CASSAGGGRYGYTF

j_gene: TRBJ2-2
abundance: .
v_gene: TRBV5-1
d_gene: .
CDR3nt: TGCGCCAGCAGCTTGGAACTAAACACCGGGGAGCTGTTTTTT
CDR3aa: CASSLELNTGELFF

j_gene: TRBJ1-1
abundance: .
v_gene: TRBV9
d_gene: TRBD1
CDR3nt: TGTGCCAGCAGCGTACGGGGGACAGGGCCAATGAACACTGAAGCTTTCTTT
CDR3aa: CASSVRGTGPMNTEAFF

j_gene: TRBJ1-1
abundance: .
v_gene: TRBV3-1/TRBV3-2
d_gene: .
CDR3nt: TGTGCCAGCAGCCCGGTACCTCTGAACACTGAAGCTTTCTTT
CDR3aa: CASSPVPLNTEAFF

j_gene: TRBJ2-7
abundance: .
v_gene: TRBV21-1
d_gene: .
CDR3nt: TGTGCCAGCAGCAAAGCCGAACTAGCGGGGGGTCGGAGCTCCTACGAGCAGTACTTC
CDR3aa: CASSKAELAGGRSSYEQYF

j_gene: TRBJ2-7
abundance: .
v_gene: TRBV14
d_gene: .
CDR3nt: TGTGCCAGCAGCCAAGATTGGCGGGGCGCATACGAGCAGTACTTC
CDR3aa: CASSQDWRGAYEQYF

j_gene: TRBJ2-3
abundance: .
v_gene: TRBV18
d_gene: TRBD2
CDR3nt: TGTGCCAGCTCACGTACTAGCGGGGGTCCAGATACGCAGTATTTT
CDR3aa: CASSRTSGGPDTQYF

j_gene: TRBJ2-5
abundance: many
v_gene: TRBV28
d_gene: .
CDR3nt: TGTGCCAGCAGTTTATTGGGGAATGGCCCAAAAGAGACCCAGTACTTC
CDR3aa: CASSLLGNGPKETQYF

j_gene: TRBJ2-1
abundance: .
v_gene: TRBV29-1
d_gene: .
CDR3nt: TGCAGCGTGGGTCGAGGGGGGGCCTCAAATGAGCAGTTCTTC
CDR3aa: CSVGRGGASNEQFF

j_gene: TRBJ2-7
abundance: .
v_gene: TRBV28
d_gene: .
CDR3nt: TGTGCCAGCAGTATCAGCTACGAGCAGTACTTC
CDR3aa: CASSISYEQYF

j_gene: TRBJ2-4
abundance: once
v_gene: TRBV11-2
d_gene: TRBD2
CDR3nt: TGTGCCAGCAGCTTAGCCGGAGCGGGGGGATCCAAAAACATTCAGTACTTC
CDR3aa: CASSLAGAGGSKNIQYF

j_gene: TRBJ2-3
abundance: .
v_gene: TRBV9
d_gene: TRBD2
CDR3nt: TGTGCCAGCAGCGCCCACGTGGGCGGGGGGGTTATCACAGATACGCAGTATTTT
CDR3aa: CASSAHVGGGVITDTQYF